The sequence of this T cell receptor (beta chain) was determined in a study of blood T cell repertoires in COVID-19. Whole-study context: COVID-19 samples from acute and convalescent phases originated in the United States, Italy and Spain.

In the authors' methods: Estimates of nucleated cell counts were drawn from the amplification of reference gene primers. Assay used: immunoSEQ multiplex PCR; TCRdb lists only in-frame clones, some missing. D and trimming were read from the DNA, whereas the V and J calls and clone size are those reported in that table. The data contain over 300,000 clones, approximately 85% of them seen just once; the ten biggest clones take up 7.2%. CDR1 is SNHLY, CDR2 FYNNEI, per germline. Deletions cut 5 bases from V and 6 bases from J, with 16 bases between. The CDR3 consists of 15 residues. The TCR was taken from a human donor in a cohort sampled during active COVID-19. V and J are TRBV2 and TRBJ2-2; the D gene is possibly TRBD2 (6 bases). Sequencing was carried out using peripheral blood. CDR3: CASSLSREVAGELFF. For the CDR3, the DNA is TGTGCCAGCAGTCTATCAAGGGAGGTTGCCGGGGAGCTGTTTTTT. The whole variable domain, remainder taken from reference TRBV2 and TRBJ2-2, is EPEVTQTPSHQVTQMGQEVILRCVPISNHLYFYWYRQILGQKVEFLVSFYNNEISEKSEIFDDQFSVERPDGSNFTLKIRSTKLEDSAMYFCASSLSREVAGELFFGEGSRLTVL.